The 21 T cell receptor beta chains in this list originate from one sample, sequenced in a study of shared clonotypes between healthy human individuals. Libraries were prepared by immunoSEQ multiplex PCR; TCRdb keeps only in-frame clonotypes and omits some of them. Altogether 950,000 to 1,300,000 clones are present, about 70% being singletons, with the ten largest covering about 1.5%. The sample consisted of memory CD4+ T cells sorted from blood. As for subset: CD45RA-negative fraction. The source of these receptors is a man aged 18-30 years in good health.

CDR3 residues: CASSVWSTGELFF. In DNA, the CDR3 is TGTGCCAGCAGCGTATGGAGCACCGGGGAGCTGTTTTTT. The chain uses TRBV9 and TRBJ2-2; D call uncertain. CDR3 length: 13 residues. V was trimmed by 1 base and J by 4 bases, leaving 5 bases between them. Per germline, CDR1 SGDLS and CDR2 YYNGEE.

The V call is TRBV6-1, the J call TRBJ2-7; D unresolved. The V end lost 3 bases, the J end lost 3 bases, and 9 bases lay between the germline ends. Germline values: CDR1 MNHNS, CDR2 SASEGT. The CDR3 runs 13 residues. CDR3 in DNA: TGTGCCAGCAGTGATTATGAAGGCTACGAGCAGTACTTC. Residues: CASSDYEGYEQYF.

The sample holds a few counts of this clone. This sequence joins TRBV6-6 and TRBJ1-3; D gene unclear. CDR1 and CDR2 from the germline V gene are MNHNY and SVGAGI (reference sequence). There are 12 residues in the CDR3. The V end lost 6 bases, the J end lost 4 bases, and 7 bases lay between the germline ends. CDR3 DNA sequence: TGTGCCAGCAGGTCCTACGGAAACACCATATATTTT. Residues: CASRSYGNTIYF.

The chain combines TRBV7-9 with TRBJ1-2; D is undetermined. CDR3 length: 14 residues. Trimming took 0 bases from V and 6 from J, leaving 11 bases between them. Per germline, CDR1 SEHNR and CDR2 FQNEAQ (reference sequence). DNA for the CDR3: TGTGCCAGCAGCTTAGCGAGTTTGGGTAATGGCTACACCTTC. Protein: CASSLASLGNGYTF.

V and J are TRBV7-2 and TRBJ2-3; D possibly corresponds to TRBD2 (6 bases). The CDR3 loop spans 16 amino acids. The germline CDR1 and CDR2 sequences are SGHTA and FQGNSA. V shed 0 bases and J shed 8 bases, with 18 bases lying between them. This chain's CDR3 is CASSLAKGGVWGTQYF. The CDR3 nucleotides read TGTGCCAGCAGCTTAGCAAAGGGCGGGGTATGGGGTACGCAGTATTTT.

V and J are TRBV12-2 and TRBJ1-1. TRBV12-2 is reported as a pseudogene. This CDR3 is built from 13 residues. The CDR3 is CASRSSPNTEAFF. The DNA for the CDR3 is TGTGCAAGTCGATCCTCTCCGAACACTGAAGCTTTCTTT.

This chain connects TRBV2 to TRBJ1-4, with a weak D call TRBD1 (5 bases). CDR1 and CDR2 from the germline V gene are SNHLY and FYNNEI. This CDR3 is 12 amino acids long. V lost 6 bases to trimming and J lost 11 bases, with 13 bases between them. The DNA of the CDR3 is TGTGCCAGCAGGGAGGGGACGGACAAACTGTTTTTT. This translates into CASREGTDKLFF. Looking up the rest from reference TRBV2 and TRBJ1-4 gives the full variable domain: EPEVTQTPSHQVTQMGQEVILRCVPISNHLYFYWYRQILGQKVEFLVSFYNNEISEKSEIFDDQFSVERPDGSNFTLKIRSTKLEDSAMYFCASREGTDKLFFGSGTQLSVL.

This clone was seen just once. The chain couples TRBV2 to TRBJ1-2; tentatively, D is TRBD1 (5 bases). Germline V lookup: CDR1 SNHLY, CDR2 FYNNEI. The CDR3 is 13 amino acids. The V end was cut by 7 bases, the J end by 1 base, with 10 bases between. Written as DNA, the CDR3 is TGTGCCAGCATGGGGGGGAATAACTATGGCTACACCTTC. The encoded protein is CASMGGNNYGYTF. The whole variable domain, filled in from reference TRBV2 and TRBJ1-2, reads EPEVTQTPSHQVTQMGQEVILRCVPISNHLYFYWYRQILGQKVEFLVSFYNNEISEKSEIFDDQFSVERPDGSNFTLKIRSTKLEDSAMYFCASMGGNNYGYTFGSGTRLTVV.

This chain links TRBV4-1 with TRBJ2-2, with D possibly TRBD2 on 5 matching bases. The CDR3 spans 14 residues. Germline lookup yields CDR1 MGHRA and CDR2 YSYEKL. V lost 4 bases and J 6 bases, leaving 12 bases between the germline ends. CDR3 residues: CASSPITSSGELFF. The DNA of the CDR3 is TGCGCCAGCAGCCCCATTACTAGTTCCGGGGAGCTGTTTTTT.

CDR3: CASSPISGRRGTGELFF. CDR3 in DNA: TGTGCCAGCTCACCAATTAGCGGGAGGCGTGGCACCGGGGAGCTGTTTTTT. The rearrangement joins TRBV18 to TRBJ2-2, with 10 bases aligning to TRBD2. This CDR3 contains 17 residues. Unmatched junction bases numbered 7, after V lost 2 bases and J lost 4 bases. Germline-derived CDR1 and CDR2 are KGHSH and LQKENI. The entire variable domain, with the rest obtained from reference TRBV18 and TRBJ2-2, is as follows: NAGVMQNPRHLVRRRGQEARLRCSPMKGHSHVYWYRQLPEEGLKFMVYLQKENIIDESGMPKERFSAEFPKEGPSILRIQQVVRGDSAAYFCASSPISGRRGTGELFFGEGSRLTVL.

The genes are TRBV30 and TRBJ2-7; D tentatively fits TRBD1 or TRBD2 (5 bases each). The V end was cut by 2 bases, the J end by 12 bases, with 17 bases between. CDR3 length equals 12 residues. Germline-derived CDR1 and CDR2 are GTSNPN and SVGIG (reference sequence). CDR3 residues: CAWSPGTGMGYF. The CDR3 coding sequence is TGTGCCTGGAGTCCCGGGACGGGAATGGGGTACTTC.

On this clone: The sample contains more than one DNA sequence encoding this CDR3. This sequence joins TRBV10-2 and TRBJ1-5, with a weak D call TRBD1 (5 bases). Germline values: CDR1 WSHSY, CDR2 SAAADI. The CDR3 sequence is 13 residues long. Trimming removed 3 bases from V and 5 bases from J, with 8 bases in between. CDR3 in amino acids: CASSDRVDQPQHF. CDR3 sequence (DNA): TGCGCCAGCAGTGACAGGGTCGATCAGCCCCAGCATTTT.

The rearrangement joins TRBV4-3 to TRBJ1-4; D perhaps matches TRBD1 (6 bases). The CDR3 runs to 15 residues. The V end lost 0 bases, the J end lost 8 bases, and 13 bases lay between the germline ends. Germline CDR1 and CDR2: LGHNA and YSLEER. This CDR3 is CASSQEGHSGEKLFF. The CDR3 bases are TGCGCCAGCAGCCAAGAGGGACATAGTGGAGAAAAACTGTTTTTT.

The chain has TRBV18 and TRBJ1-2; D uncertain. CDR1 is KGHSH, CDR2 LQKENI, per germline. The CDR3 totals 14 residues. The V end was cut by 3 bases, the J end by 8 bases, with 16 bases between. This CDR3 is CASSPQVEGHGYTF. CDR3 DNA: TGTGCCAGCTCACCGCAGGTTGAGGGCCACGGCTACACCTTC.

Details on this clone: One end of the junction fails to match germline, which may point to a read error. The chain combines TRBV6-1 with TRBJ1-6, with 7 bases aligning to TRBD1. This CDR3 contains 15 residues. Germline-derived CDR1 and CDR2 are MNHNS and SASEGT. The DNA for the CDR3 is TGTGCCGGCAGAGCAGGGGGGATACATAATTCACCCCTCCACTTT. As protein: CAGRAGGIHNSPLHF.

This sequence joins TRBV7-9 and TRBJ1-5; the match to TRBD1 covers 7 bases. The CDR3 covers 16 residues. Germline V lookup: CDR1 SEHNR, CDR2 FQNEAQ (reference sequence). V lost 6 bases to trimming and J lost 4 bases; unmatched junction nucleotides: 12. Written as DNA, the CDR3 is TGTGCCAGCAGATTCAACCGACAGGGAGGAAATCAGCCCCAGCATTTT. This translates into CASRFNRQGGNQPQHF.

J is TRBJ1-1 and V is TRBV28; 7 nucleotides match TRBD1. The J segment lost 5 bases and the V segment lost 4 bases, leaving 7 bases of the junction unmatched. Germline V gives CDR1 MDHEN, CDR2 SYDVKM. The CDR3 loop spans 14 amino acids. The CDR3 region is CASSSGQARTEAFF. In DNA, the CDR3 is TGTGCCAGCAGTTCCGGACAGGCGAGGACTGAAGCTTTCTTT.

The chain employs TRBV7-9 and TRBJ1-6; D not resolved. The V gene's germline CDR1 is SEHNR and CDR2 FQNEAQ (reference sequence). Trimming removed 8 bases at V and 10 bases at J, with 9 bases between. The CDR3 totals 11 residues. The CDR3 nucleotides read TGTGCCAGCGCAGAGGAATCACCCCTCCACTTT. Encoded protein: CASAEESPLHF.

This clone was found once. At the DNA level, this CDR3 is encoded by other sequences in the same sample as well. The chain combines TRBV5-1 with TRBJ1-1; 8 bases are a match to TRBD1. From germline, CDR1 is SGHRS and CDR2 YFSETQ. Unmatched junction bases numbered 4, after V lost 4 bases and J lost 5 bases. The CDR3 has 13 residues. The CDR3 region is CASSLGTGTEAFF. The CDR3 DNA is TGCGCCAGCAGCCTAGGGACAGGAACTGAAGCTTTCTTT.

This chain uses TRBV5-6 with TRBJ2-6; TRBD1 might be the D (5 bases). The CDR3 length is 17 residues. Germline V gene data show CDR1 as SGHDT and CDR2 as YYEEEE. The ends were cut back, 2 bases at V and 2 bases at J, with 14 bases in the middle. The CDR3 sequence: CASSFVGVDTGANVLTF. In DNA, the CDR3 is TGTGCCAGCAGCTTCGTCGGCGTGGACACTGGGGCCAACGTCCTGACTTTC.

V and J are TRBV7-2 and TRBJ2-7; possibly TRBD2 for D (5 bases). The CDR3 contains 15 residues. The germline V and J ends were trimmed by 2 bases and 1 base, with 12 bases remaining between them. The germline CDR1 and CDR2 sequences are SGHTA and FQGNSA. Here the CDR3 DNA reads TGTGCCAGCAGCTTAATCGAGGGAGTTTCCTACGAGCAGTACTTC. This gives the protein CASSLIEGVSYEQYF.